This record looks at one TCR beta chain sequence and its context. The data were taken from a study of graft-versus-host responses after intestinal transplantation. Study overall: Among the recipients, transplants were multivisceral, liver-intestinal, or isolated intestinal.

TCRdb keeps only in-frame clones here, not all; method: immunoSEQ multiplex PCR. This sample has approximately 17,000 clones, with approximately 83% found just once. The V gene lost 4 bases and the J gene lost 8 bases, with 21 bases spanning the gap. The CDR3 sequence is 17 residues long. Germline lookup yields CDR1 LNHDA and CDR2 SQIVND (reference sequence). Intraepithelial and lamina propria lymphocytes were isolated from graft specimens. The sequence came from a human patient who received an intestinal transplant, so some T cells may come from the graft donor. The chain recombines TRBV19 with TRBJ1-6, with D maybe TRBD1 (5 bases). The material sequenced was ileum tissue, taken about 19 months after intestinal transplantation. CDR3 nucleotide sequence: TGTGCCAGTAGTAGAGGTGAGGGACTCGGTGTTGATTCACCCCTCCACTTT. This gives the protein CASSRGEGLGVDSPLHF.